The sequence of this T cell receptor (beta chain) was determined in a study of CD8+CD57+ T cells in acquired aplastic anemia. Trimming removed 4 bases from V and 5 bases from J; junction bases left unmatched: 15. Germline CDR1 is MGHDK and CDR2 is SYGVNS. The length of the CDR3 is 17 residues. This clonotype was counted many times. Investigators profiled TCR beta VDJ and CDR3 from genomic DNA template. MiXCR was run by TCRdb on the reads, yielding one entry per CDR3 protein. The sample carries about 240,000 distinct CDR3 sequences, 45% to 50% recorded once. In patients chosen for sequencing, flow cytometry had shown CD8+CD57+ cell expansion. Severe acquired aplastic anemia was present in every patient.

This sequence originates from a human donor with aplastic anemia. The sequencing sample was made of sorted CD4+, CD8+, or CD8+CD57+ T cells (not recorded which) from PBMCs. The genes are TRBV25-1 and TRBJ2-5; 8 bases line up with TRBD2. The CDR3 DNA reads TGTGCCAGCAGTGGATCGGGGGGGGCCTCTTTGTGGGAGACCCAGTACTTC. Its protein product is CASSGSGGASLWETQYF.